This T cell receptor beta chain was captured in a study of OX40 agonist ivuxolimab in advanced cancers. Whole-study context: Intravenous ivuxolimab was administered to patients every 2 weeks at 0.01 to 10 mg/kg.

Study results and limitations: In CD8+ T cells, expanded clones were on average more numerous than in CD4+.

Profiling relied on immunoSEQ multiplex PCR, and the TCRdb table lists in-frame clones only, not all of them. Among 75,000 to 80,000 clones listed, 90% to 95% were seen once. The CDR3 contains 16 residues. V lost 2 bases and J lost 1; bases outside the gene matches: 7. CDR1 and CDR2 (germline): MGHRA, YSYEKL. This clone was counted once. Its specificity is unknown. The specimen was CD4+ or CD8+ T cells sorted from blood, collected in a trial of the OX40 agonist ivuxolimab. The sequence derives from an adult with an advanced solid tumor such as melanoma, head and neck, liver or kidney cancer. The chain employs TRBV4-1 and TRBJ2-7; 8 bases match TRBD1. Here the CDR3 reads CASSQPPTGVSYEQYF. In DNA form, the CDR3 reads TGCGCCAGCAGCCAACCTCCGACAGGGGTTTCCTACGAGCAGTACTTC.